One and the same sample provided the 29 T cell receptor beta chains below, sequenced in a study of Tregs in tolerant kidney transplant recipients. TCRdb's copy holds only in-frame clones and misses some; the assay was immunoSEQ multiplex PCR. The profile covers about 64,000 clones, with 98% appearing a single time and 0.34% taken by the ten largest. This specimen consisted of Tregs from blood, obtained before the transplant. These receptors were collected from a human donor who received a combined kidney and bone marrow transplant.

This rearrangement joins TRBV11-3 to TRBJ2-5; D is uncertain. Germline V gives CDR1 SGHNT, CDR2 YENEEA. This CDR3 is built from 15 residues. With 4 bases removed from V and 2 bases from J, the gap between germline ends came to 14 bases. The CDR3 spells CASSYGGDRQETQYF. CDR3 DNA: TGTGCCAGCAGCTACGGCGGAGACCGACAAGAGACCCAGTACTTC.

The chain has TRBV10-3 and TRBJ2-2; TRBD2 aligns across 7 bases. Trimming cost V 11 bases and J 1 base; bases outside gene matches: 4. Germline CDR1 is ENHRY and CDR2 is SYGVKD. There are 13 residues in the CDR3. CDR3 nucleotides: TGTGCCTCGCGGGAGTTGAACACCGGGGAGCTGTTTTTT. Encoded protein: CASRELNTGELFF.

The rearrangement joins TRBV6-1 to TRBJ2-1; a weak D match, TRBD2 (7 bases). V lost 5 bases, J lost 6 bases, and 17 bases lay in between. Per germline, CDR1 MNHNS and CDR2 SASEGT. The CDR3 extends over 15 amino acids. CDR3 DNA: TGTGCCAGCAGTTCAAAGCGGGGCAGGGGCAATGAGCAGTTCTTC. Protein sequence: CASSSKRGRGNEQFF.

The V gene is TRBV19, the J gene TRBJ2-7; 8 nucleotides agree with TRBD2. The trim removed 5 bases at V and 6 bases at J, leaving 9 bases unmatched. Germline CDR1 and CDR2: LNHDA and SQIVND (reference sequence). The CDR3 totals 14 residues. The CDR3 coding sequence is TGTGCCAGTAGTCCTCACGGACTAGCCACCGAGCAGTACTTC. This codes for CASSPHGLATEQYF.

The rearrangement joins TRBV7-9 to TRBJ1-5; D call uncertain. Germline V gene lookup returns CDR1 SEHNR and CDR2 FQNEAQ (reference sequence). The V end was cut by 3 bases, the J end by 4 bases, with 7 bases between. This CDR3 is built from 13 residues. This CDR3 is CASSLQENQPQHF. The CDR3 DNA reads TGTGCCAGCAGCTTGCAGGAAAATCAGCCCCAGCATTTT.

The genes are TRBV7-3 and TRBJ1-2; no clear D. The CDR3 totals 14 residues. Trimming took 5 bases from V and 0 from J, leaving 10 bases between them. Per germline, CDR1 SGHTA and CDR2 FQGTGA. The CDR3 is CASSLVAANYGYTF. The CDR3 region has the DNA TGTGCCAGCAGCCTGGTAGCAGCTAACTATGGCTACACCTTC.

CDR3 amino acids: CASSLLLAGGPGGTQYF. As DNA, the CDR3 is TGTGCCAGCAGCTTACTCCTAGCGGGAGGACCTGGTGGGACGCAGTATTTT. The chain couples TRBV7-2 to TRBJ2-3, with 11 bases matching TRBD2. V lost 2 bases, J lost 9 bases, and 13 bases stayed unmatched. Germline V gene data show CDR1 as SGHTA and CDR2 as FQGNSA. This CDR3 is built from 17 residues.

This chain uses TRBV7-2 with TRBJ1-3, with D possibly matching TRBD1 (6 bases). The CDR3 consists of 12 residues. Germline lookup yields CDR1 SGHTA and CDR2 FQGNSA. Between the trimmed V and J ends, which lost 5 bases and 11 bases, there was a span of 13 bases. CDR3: CASSLLQGSIYF. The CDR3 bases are TGTGCCAGCAGCCTACTACAGGGTTCCATATATTTT.

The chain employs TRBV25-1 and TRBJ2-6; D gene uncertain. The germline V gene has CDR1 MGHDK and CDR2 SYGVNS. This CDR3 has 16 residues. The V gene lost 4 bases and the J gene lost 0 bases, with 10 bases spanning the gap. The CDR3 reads CASSVSLFSGANVLTF. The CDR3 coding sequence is TGTGCCAGCAGTGTCTCCTTATTCTCTGGGGCCAACGTCCTGACTTTC.

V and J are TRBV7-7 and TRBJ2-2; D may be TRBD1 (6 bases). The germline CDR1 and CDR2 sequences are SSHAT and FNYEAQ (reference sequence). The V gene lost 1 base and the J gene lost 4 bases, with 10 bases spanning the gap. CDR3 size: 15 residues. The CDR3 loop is CASSLDRVGTGELFF. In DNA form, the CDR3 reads TGTGCCAGCAGCTTAGACAGGGTTGGCACCGGGGAGCTGTTTTTT.

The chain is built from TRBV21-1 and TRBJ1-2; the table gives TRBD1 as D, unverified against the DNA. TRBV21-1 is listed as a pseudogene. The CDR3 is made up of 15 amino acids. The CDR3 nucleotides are TGTGCCAGCAGCACTCGGACAGGGGGCTTCTATGGCTACACCTTC. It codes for CASSTRTGGFYGYTF.

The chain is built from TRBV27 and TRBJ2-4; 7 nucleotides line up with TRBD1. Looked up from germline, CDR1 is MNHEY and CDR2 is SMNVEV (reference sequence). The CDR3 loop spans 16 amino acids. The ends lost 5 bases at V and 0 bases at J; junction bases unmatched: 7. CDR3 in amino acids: CASSPGTAIAKNIQYF. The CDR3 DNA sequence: TGTGCCAGCAGTCCAGGGACAGCGATAGCCAAAAACATTCAGTACTTC.

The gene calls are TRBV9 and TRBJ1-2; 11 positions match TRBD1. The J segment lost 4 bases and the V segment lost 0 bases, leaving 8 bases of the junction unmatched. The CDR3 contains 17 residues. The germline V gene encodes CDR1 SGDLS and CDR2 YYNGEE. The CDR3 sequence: CASSVGGGTGGPYGYTF. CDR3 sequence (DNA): TGTGCCAGCAGCGTAGGCGGGGGGACAGGGGGGCCCTATGGCTACACCTTC.

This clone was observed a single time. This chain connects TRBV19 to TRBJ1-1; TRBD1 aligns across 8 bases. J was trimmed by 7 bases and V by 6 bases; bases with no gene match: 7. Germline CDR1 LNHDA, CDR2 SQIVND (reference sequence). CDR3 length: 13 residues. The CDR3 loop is CASSPNRGSEAFF. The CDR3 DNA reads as TGTGCCAGTAGCCCTAACAGGGGGAGTGAAGCTTTCTTT.

The CDR3 DNA sequence: TGTGCCAGCAGCTTAACATGGGGAGGGAGCTCTGGAAACACCATATATTTT. This sequence encodes CASSLTWGGSSGNTIYF. The rearrangement links TRBV7-2 to TRBJ1-3; D gene ambiguous. CDR1 and CDR2 (germline): SGHTA, FQGNSA. Trimming cost V 2 bases and J 0 bases, with 14 bases left between them. This CDR3 is built from 17 residues.

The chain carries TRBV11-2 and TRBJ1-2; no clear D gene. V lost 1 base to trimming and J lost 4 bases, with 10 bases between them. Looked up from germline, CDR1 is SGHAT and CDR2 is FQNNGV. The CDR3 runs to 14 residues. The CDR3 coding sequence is TGTGCCAGCAGCTTAGGGGAGGGCCTCTATGGCTACACCTTC. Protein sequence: CASSLGEGLYGYTF. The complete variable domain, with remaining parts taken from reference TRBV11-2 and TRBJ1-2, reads EAGVAQSPRYKIIEKRQSVAFWCNPISGHATLYWYQQILGQGPKLLIQFQNNGVVDDSQLPKDRFSAERLKGVDSTLKIQPAKLEDSAVYLCASSLGEGLYGYTFGSGTRLTVV.

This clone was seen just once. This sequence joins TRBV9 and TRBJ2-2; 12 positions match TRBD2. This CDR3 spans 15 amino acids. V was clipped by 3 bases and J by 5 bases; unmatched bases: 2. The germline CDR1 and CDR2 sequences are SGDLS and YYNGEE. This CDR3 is CASSASGRGTGELFF. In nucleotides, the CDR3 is TGTGCCAGCAGCGCTAGCGGGAGGGGTACCGGGGAGCTGTTTTTT.

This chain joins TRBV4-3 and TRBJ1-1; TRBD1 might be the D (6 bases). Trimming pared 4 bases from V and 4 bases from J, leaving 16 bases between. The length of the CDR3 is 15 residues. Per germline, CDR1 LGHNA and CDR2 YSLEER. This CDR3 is CASSRIQGFSTEAFF. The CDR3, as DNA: TGCGCCAGCAGCCGAATACAGGGTTTCAGCACTGAAGCTTTCTTT.

CDR3 residues: CASSLGGGSYNEQFF. The CDR3 bases are TGCGCCAGCAGCCTGGGGGGAGGCTCCTACAATGAGCAGTTCTTC. The rearrangement links TRBV5-1 to TRBJ2-1; weak D call: TRBD2 (6 bases). CDR3 length: 15 residues. V gave up 4 bases and J gave up 0 bases, with 11 bases separating them. Germline-derived CDR1 and CDR2 are SGHRS and YFSETQ. The entire variable domain, with the rest obtained from reference TRBV5-1 and TRBJ2-1, is as follows: KAGVTQTPRYLIKTRGQQVTLSCSPISGHRSVSWYQQTPGQGLQFLFEYFSETQRNKGNFPGRFSGRQFSNSRSEMNVSTLELGDSALYLCASSLGGGSYNEQFFGPGTRLTVL.

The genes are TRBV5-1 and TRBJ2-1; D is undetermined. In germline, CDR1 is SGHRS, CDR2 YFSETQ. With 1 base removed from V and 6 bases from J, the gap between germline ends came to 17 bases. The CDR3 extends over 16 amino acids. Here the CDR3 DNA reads TGCGCCAGCAGCTTGATCTCGTTTGCGGCTCGCAATGAGCAGTTCTTC. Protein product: CASSLISFAARNEQFF.

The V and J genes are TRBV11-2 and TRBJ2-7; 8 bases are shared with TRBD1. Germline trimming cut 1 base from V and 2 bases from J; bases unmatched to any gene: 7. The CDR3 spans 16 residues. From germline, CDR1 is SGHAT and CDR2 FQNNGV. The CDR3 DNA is TGTGCCAGCAGCTTAGCATTGGAGACAGGGGCCTACGAGCAGTACTTC. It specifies CASSLALETGAYEQYF.

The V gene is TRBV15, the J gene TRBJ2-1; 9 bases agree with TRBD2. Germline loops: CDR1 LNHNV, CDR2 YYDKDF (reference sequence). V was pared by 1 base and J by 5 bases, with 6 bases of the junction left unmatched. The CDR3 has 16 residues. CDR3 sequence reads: CATSRAASGTHNEQFF. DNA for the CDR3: TGTGCCACCAGCAGAGCCGCTAGCGGGACCCACAATGAGCAGTTCTTC.

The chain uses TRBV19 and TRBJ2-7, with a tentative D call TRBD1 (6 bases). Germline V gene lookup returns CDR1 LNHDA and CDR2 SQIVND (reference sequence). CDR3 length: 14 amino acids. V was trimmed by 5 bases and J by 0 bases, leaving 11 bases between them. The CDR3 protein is CASSSGQFSYEQYF. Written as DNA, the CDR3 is TGTGCCAGTAGTTCTGGACAGTTCTCCTACGAGCAGTACTTC.

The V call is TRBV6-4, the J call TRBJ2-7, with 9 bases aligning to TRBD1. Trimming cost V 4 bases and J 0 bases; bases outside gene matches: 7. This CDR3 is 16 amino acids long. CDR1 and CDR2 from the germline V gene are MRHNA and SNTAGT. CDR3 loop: CASSGTTGGPSYEQYF. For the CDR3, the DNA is TGTGCCAGCAGTGGGACCACAGGGGGCCCCTCCTACGAGCAGTACTTC.

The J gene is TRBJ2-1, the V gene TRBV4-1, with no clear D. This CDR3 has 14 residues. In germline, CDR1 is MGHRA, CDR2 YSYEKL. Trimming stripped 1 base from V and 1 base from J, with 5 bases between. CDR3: CASSQVLSYNEQFF. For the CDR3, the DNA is TGCGCCAGCAGCCAAGTACTTTCCTACAATGAGCAGTTCTTC.

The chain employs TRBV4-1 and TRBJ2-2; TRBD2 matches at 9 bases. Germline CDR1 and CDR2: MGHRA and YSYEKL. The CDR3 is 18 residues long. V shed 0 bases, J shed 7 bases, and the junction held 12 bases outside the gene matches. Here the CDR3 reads CASSQEASGTPRGGELFF. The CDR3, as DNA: TGCGCCAGCAGCCAAGAGGCTAGCGGGACCCCAAGGGGCGGGGAGCTGTTTTTT.

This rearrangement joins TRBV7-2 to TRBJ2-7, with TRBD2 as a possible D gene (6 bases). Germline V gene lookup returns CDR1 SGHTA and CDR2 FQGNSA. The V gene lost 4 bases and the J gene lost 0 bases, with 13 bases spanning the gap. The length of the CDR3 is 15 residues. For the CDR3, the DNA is TGTGCCAGCAGCTCAAACGTCGGGAGCTCCTACGAGCAGTACTTC. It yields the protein CASSSNVGSSYEQYF.

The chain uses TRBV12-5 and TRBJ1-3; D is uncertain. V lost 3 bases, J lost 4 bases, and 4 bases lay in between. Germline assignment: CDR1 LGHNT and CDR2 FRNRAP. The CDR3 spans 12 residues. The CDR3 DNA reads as TGTGCTAGTGGTTTCATCGGAAACACCATATATTTT. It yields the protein CASGFIGNTIYF.

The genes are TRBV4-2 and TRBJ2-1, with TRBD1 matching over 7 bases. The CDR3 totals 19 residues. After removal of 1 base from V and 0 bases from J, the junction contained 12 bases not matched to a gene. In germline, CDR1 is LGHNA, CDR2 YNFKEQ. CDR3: CASSQAGTVGDSSYNEQFF. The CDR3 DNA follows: TGTGCCAGCAGCCAAGCCGGGACAGTGGGGGATAGCTCCTACAATGAGCAGTTCTTC.